The T cell receptor beta chain under discussion was sequenced for a study of T cells in Graves' hyperthyroidism and ophthalmopathy. Stable hyperthyroidism: no ophthalmopathy progression over 18 months of follow-up. The PBMCs were sourced from fresh peripheral blood (less than 11 ml). This clonotype was detected ten times or more. Amplification yielded TCR beta CDR3 regions, with RNA transcripts as the source. The HTBI primer set was used in a first-round RT-PCR of the TCR CDR3. TCRdb recomputed calls from the multiplex PCR reads with MiXCR, one row per CDR3 protein. The sample has hundreds of thousands of distinct CDR3 sequences; around 15% are singletons. The CDR3 extends over 15 amino acids. CDR1 MNHEY and CDR2 SMNVEV come from the germline V gene (reference sequence). With 4 bases removed from V and 4 bases from J, the gap between germline ends came to 15 bases.

This clonotype was obtained from a woman aged 18 to 35 with Graves' hyperthyroidism. Sample: blood. This rearrangement joins TRBV27 to TRBJ2-3; TRBD2 might be the D (5 bases). The DNA for the CDR3 is TGTGCCAGCAGTTATGCGGGTCGGGTGTCAGATACGCAGTATTTT. Protein product: CASSYAGRVSDTQYF.